This TCR beta chain was retrieved from a study of beta chain features in type 1 diabetes. Broader study findings: Comparison showed that naive, central memory and Treg TCRB repertoires appeared more similar among patients than among healthy donors.

CDR3 length: 11 amino acids. Germline CDR1 GTSNPN, CDR2 SVGIG (reference sequence). The V and J ends lost 4 bases and 2 bases respectively, with 5 bases between them. Sequenced material consisted of expressed TCRB transcripts (all of the isolated RNA was reverse transcribed). This table comes from immunoSEQ multiplex PCR, and its TCRdb copy is limited to in-frame clones, with some not included. The sample holds some 160,000 clones, approximately 8.4% seen once. A note on this clone: Its cognate antigen is unknown.

Via CD45RO/CCR7/CD25/CD127/CD95/CD27, cells of the CD4+ naive, central memory, regulatory and stem cell-like memory subsets were sorted. Purity (above 95%) was reached by all sorted populations. Sequencing was done on a sample of central memory CD4+ T cells from blood. This TCR was recovered from a young woman in good health. The V call is TRBV30, the J call TRBJ1-2; the D is unclear. The CDR3 DNA is TGTGCCTGGATGTCGAACTATGGCTACACCTTC. Its protein is CAWMSNYGYTF. Filled out from reference TRBV30 and TRBJ1-2, the complete variable domain reads SQTIHQWPATLVQPVGSPLSLECTVEGTSNPNLYWYRQAAGRGLQLLFYSVGIGQISSEVPQNLSASRPQDRQFILSSKKLLLSDSGFYLCAWMSNYGYTFGSGTRLTVV.